The clone carrying this T cell receptor beta chain has just a few counts. Its antigen is not known. This sample stems from a study of beta chain features in type 1 diabetes. Study results and caveats: Here, the possible influence of HLA type (on TCRB rearrangement) remained unresolved. More deletions and fewer insertions at VDJ junctions were seen in type 1 diabetes patients. TCRB CDR3s from Type 1 diabetes patients were moderately but significantly shorter in all four CD4+ subsets.

Germline CDR1 reads SQVTM; CDR2 reads ANQGSEA. This CDR3 contains 13 residues. The V end was cut by 5 bases, the J end by 0 bases, with 11 bases between. Sorted cells reached over 95% purity in every population. What was sequenced were expressed TCRB transcripts, since all of the isolated RNA had been reverse transcribed. TCRdb's table, derived via immunoSEQ multiplex PCR, lists solely in-frame clones and lacks some. The sample shows hundreds of thousands of clones, more than 12% of them seen only once. Sequenced input: naive CD4+ T cells from blood. The sequence derives from a man aged 18 to 29 with type 1 diabetes. V and J are TRBV29-1 and TRBJ2-7; the D gene is possibly TRBD1 (5 bases). CDR3 in DNA: TGCAGCGTTCGCGCAGGGAACTCCTACGAGCAGTACTTC. This sequence encodes CSVRAGNSYEQYF.